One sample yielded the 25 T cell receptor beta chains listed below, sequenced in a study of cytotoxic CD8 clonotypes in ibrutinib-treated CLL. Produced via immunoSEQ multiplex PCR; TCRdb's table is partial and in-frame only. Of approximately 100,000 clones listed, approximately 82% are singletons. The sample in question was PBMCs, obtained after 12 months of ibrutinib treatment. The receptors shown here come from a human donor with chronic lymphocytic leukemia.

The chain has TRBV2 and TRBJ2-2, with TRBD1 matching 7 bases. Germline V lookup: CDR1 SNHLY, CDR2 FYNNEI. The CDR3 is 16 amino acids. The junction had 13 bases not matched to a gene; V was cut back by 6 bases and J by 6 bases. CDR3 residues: CASSAQLTGIPGELFF. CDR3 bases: TGTGCCAGCAGCGCGCAATTGACAGGGATTCCCGGGGAGCTGTTTTTT.

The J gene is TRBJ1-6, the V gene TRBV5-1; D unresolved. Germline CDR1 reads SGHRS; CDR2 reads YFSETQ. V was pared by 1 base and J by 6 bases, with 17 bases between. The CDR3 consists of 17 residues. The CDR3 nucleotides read TGCGCCAGCAGCTTGAATGTGCAGCTCCTGGGTAATTCACCCCTCCACTTT. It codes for CASSLNVQLLGNSPLHF.

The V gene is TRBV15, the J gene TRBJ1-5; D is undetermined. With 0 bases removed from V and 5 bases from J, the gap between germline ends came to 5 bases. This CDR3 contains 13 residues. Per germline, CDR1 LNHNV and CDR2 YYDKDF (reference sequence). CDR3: CATSRDKDQPQHF. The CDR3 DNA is TGTGCCACCAGCAGAGATAAGGATCAGCCCCAGCATTTT. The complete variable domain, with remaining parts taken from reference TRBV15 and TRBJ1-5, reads DAMVIQNPRYQVTQFGKPVTLSCSQTLNHNVMYWYQQKSSQAPKLLFHYYDKDFNNEADTPDNFQSRRPNTSFCFLDIRSPGLGDTAMYLCATSRDKDQPQHFGDGTRLSIL.

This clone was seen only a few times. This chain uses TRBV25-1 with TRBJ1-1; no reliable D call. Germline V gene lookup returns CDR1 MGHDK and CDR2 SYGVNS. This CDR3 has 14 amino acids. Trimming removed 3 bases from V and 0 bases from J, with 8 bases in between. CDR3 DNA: TGTGCCAGCAGTGAGGTGGGGATGAACACTGAAGCTTTCTTT. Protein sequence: CASSEVGMNTEAFF.

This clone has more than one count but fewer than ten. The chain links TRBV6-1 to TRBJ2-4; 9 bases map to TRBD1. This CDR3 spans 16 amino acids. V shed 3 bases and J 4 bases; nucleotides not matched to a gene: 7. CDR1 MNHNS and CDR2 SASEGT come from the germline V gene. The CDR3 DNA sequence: TGTGCCAGCAGTGACCCGGGCGGGACAGGGAAAAACATTCAGTACTTC. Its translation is CASSDPGGTGKNIQYF.

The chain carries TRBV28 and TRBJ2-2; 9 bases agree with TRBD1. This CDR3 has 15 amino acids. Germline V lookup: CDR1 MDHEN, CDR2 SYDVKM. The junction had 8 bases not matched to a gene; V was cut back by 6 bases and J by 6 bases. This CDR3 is CASRKRDRASGELFF. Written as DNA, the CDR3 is TGTGCCAGCAGGAAACGGGACAGGGCTTCCGGGGAGCTGTTTTTT.

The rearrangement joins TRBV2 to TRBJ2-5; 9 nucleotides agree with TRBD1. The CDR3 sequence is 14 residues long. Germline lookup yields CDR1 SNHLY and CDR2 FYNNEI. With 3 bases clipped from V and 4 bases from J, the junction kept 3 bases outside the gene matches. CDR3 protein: CASSDRTGAETQYF. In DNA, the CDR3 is TGTGCCAGCAGTGACCGGACAGGGGCAGAGACCCAGTACTTC.

The CDR3 DNA is TGTGCCTGGAGTGTACCGGGCCGTAACTATGGCTACACCTTC. Translating it yields CAWSVPGRNYGYTF. The gene calls are TRBV30 and TRBJ1-2; D not resolved. V shed 0 bases and J shed 1 base, with 9 bases lying between them. The CDR3 consists of 14 residues. The germline V gene encodes CDR1 GTSNPN and CDR2 SVGIG (reference sequence).

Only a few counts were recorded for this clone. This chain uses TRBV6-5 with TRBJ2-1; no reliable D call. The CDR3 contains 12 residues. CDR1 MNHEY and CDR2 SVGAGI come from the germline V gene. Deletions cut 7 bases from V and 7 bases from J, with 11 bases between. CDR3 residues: CASISPPNEQFF. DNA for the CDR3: TGTGCCAGCATTAGTCCGCCTAATGAGCAGTTCTTC.

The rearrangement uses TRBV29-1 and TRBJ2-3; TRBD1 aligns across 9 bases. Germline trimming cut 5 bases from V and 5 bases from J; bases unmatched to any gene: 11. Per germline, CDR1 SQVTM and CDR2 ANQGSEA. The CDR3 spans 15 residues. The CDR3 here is CSVPTGTGSRDTQYF. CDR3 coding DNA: TGCAGCGTTCCGACCGGGACAGGGAGCCGAGATACGCAGTATTTT.

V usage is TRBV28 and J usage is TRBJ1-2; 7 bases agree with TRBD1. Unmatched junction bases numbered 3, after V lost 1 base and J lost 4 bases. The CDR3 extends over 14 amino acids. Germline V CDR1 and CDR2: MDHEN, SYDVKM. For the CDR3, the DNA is TGTGCCAGCAGTTTATACAGGGGCCCCTATGGCTACACCTTC. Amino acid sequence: CASSLYRGPYGYTF.

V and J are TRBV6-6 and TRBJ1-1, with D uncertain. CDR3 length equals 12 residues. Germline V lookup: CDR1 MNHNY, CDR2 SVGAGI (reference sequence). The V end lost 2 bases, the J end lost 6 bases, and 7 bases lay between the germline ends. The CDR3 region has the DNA TGTGCCAGCAGTTACCAGAAGTCTGAAGCTTTCTTT. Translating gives CASSYQKSEAFF.

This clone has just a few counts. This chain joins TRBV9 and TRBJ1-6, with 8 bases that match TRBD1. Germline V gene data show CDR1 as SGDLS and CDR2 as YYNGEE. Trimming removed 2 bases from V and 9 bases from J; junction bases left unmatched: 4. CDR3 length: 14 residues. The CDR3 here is CASSVGQGLSPLHF. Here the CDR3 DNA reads TGTGCCAGCAGCGTCGGACAGGGCCTTTCACCCCTCCACTTT.

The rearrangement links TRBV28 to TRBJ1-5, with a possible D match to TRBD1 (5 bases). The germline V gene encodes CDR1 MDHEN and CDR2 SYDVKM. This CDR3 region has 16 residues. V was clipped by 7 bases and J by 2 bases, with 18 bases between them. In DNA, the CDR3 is TGTGCCAGCATCCCCAATGGGGCTCAGGGCAATCAGCCCCAGCATTTT. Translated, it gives CASIPNGAQGNQPQHF. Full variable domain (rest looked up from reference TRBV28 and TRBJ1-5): DVKVTQSSRYLVKRTGEKVFLECVQDMDHENMFWYRQDPGLGLRLIYFSYDVKMKEKGDIPEGYSVSREKKERFSLILESASTNQTSMYLCASIPNGAQGNQPQHFGDGTRLSIL.

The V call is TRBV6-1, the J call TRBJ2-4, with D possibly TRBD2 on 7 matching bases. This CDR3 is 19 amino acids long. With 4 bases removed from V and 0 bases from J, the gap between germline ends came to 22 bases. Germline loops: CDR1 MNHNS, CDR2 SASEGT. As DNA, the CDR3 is TGTGCCAGCAGTGCTACCGGGGGCCGGGGGGCAGGAGCCAAAAACATTCAGTACTTC. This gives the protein CASSATGGRGAGAKNIQYF.

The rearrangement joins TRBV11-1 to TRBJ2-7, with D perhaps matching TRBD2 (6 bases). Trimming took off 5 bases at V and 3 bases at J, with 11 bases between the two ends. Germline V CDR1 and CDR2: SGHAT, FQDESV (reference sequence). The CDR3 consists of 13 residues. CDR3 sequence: CASSHTRGYEQYF. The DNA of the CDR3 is TGTGCCAGCAGCCACACGCGGGGCTACGAGCAGTACTTC.

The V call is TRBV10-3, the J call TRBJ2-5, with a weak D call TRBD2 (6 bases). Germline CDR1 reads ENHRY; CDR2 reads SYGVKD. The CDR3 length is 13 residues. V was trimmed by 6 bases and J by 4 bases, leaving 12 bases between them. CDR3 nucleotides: TGTGCCATCAGGGGGGACTCCAGAGAGACCCAGTACTTC. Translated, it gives CAIRGDSRETQYF.

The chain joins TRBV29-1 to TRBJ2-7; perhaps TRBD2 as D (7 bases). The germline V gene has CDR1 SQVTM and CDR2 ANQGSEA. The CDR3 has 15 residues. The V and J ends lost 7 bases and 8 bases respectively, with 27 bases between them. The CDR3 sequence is CSGTRDTQTSTQQYF. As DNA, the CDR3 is TGCAGCGGGACCCGGGACACCCAGACTAGCACCCAGCAGTACTTC.

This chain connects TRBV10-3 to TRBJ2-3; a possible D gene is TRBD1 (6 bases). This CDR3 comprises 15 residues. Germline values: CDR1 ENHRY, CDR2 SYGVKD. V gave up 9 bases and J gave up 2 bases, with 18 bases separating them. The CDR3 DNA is TGTGCCATAGCCGGGACAAACAACCCCACAGATACGCAGTATTTT. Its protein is CAIAGTNNPTDTQYF.

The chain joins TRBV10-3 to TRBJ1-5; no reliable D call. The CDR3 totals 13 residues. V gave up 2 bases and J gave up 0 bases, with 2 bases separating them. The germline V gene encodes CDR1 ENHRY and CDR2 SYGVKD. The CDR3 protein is CAISEGSNQPQHF. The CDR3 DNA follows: TGTGCCATCAGTGAGGGTAGCAATCAGCCCCAGCATTTT.

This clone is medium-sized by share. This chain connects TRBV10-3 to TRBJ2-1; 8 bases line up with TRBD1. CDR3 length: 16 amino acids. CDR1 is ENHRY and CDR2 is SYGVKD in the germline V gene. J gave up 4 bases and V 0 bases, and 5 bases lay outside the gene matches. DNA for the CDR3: TGTGCCATCAGTGAGTCTGACAGGGGATCTTACAATGAGCAGTTCTTC. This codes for CAISESDRGSYNEQFF.

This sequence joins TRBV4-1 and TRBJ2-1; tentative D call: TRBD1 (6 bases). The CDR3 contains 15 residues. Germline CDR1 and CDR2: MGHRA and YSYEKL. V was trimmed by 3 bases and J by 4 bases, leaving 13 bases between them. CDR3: CASSQSRDNYNEQFF. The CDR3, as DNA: TGCGCCAGCAGCCAGAGCCGGGACAATTACAATGAGCAGTTCTTC.

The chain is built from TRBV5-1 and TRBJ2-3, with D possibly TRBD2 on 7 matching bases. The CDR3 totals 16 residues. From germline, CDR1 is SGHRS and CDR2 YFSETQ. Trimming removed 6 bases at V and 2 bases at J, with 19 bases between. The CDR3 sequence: CASKRSRGGDTDTQYF. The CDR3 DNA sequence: TGCGCCAGCAAACGGAGCAGGGGAGGGGACACAGATACGCAGTATTTT. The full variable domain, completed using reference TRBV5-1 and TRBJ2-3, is KAGVTQTPRYLIKTRGQQVTLSCSPISGHRSVSWYQQTPGQGLQFLFEYFSETQRNKGNFPGRFSGRQFSNSRSEMNVSTLELGDSALYLCASKRSRGGDTDTQYFGPGTRLTVL.

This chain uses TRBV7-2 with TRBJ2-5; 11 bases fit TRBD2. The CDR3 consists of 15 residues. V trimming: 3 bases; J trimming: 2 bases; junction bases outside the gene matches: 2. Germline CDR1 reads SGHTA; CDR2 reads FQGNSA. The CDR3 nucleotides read TGTGCCAGCAGCTTTGCTAGCGGGGGGCAAGAGACCCAGTACTTC. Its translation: CASSFASGGQETQYF. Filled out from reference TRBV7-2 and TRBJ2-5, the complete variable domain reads GAGVSQSPSNKVTEKGKDVELRCDPISGHTALYWYRQSLGQGLEFLIYFQGNSAPDKSGLPSDRFSAERTGGSVSTLTIQRTQQEDSAVYLCASSFASGGQETQYFGPGTRLLVL.

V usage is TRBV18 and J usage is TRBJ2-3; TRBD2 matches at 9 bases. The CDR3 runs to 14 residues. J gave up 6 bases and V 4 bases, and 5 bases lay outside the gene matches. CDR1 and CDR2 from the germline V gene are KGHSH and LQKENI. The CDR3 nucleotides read TGTGCCAGCTCACTTAGCGGGGGCTCGGATACGCAGTATTTT. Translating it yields CASSLSGGSDTQYF.